This is a list of T cell receptor beta chains from one sample in a study of blood T cell repertoires in COVID-19. TCRdb's copy holds only in-frame clones and misses some; the assay was immunoSEQ multiplex PCR. The sample includes around 470,000 clones, about 92% of them seen just once. The sequencing sample was made of PBMCs or T cells enriched from blood (not recorded which). The origin of the receptors is a man aged 18 to 35 who had recovered from COVID-19. The CDR3 runs from the conserved cysteine through the conserved F or W. D genes are given only for firm matches.

CDR3: CASSEEDSGGNNEQFF
DNA: TGTGCCAGCAGTGAGGAGGACTCAGGAGGCAACAATGAGCAGTTCTTC
J: TRBJ2-1
V: TRBV2
D: NA

CDR3: CASSDGTFSYNEQFF
DNA: TGTGCCAGCAGTGATGGGACATTTTCCTACAATGAGCAGTTCTTC
J: TRBJ2-1
V: TRBV6-1
D: NA

CDR3: CASSRVAGASYEQYF
DNA: TGTGCCAGCAGTAGGGTAGCGGGAGCGTCCTACGAGCAGTACTTC
J: TRBJ2-7
V: TRBV6-5
D: TRBD2

CDR3: CASSLFQGSEAFF
DNA: TGCGCCAGCAGCTTATTTCAGGGTTCGGAAGCTTTCTTT
J: TRBJ1-1
V: TRBV5-1
D: NA

CDR3: CASMGQGRDNTEAFF
DNA: TGTGCCAGCATGGGACAGGGGAGGGATAACACTGAAGCTTTCTTT
J: TRBJ1-1
V: TRBV2
D: TRBD1

CDR3: CASSGDTNTEAFF
DNA: TGTGCCAGCAGTGGAGACACAAACACTGAAGCTTTCTTT
J: TRBJ1-1
V: TRBV6-4
D: NA

CDR3: CASSLTSQAITGELFF
DNA: TGCGCCAGCAGCCTTACGTCCCAGGCGATCACCGGGGAGCTGTTTTTT
J: TRBJ2-2
V: TRBV4-1
D: NA

CDR3: CASRPDSENSPLHF
DNA: TGTGCCAGCAGACCCGACAGCGAGAATTCACCCCTCCACTTT
J: TRBJ1-6
V: TRBV2
D: NA

CDR3: CASSPPRKETQYF
DNA: TGTGCCAGCTCACCACCGCGGAAAGAGACCCAGTACTTC
J: TRBJ2-5
V: TRBV18
D: NA

CDR3: CASSSILNSPLHF
DNA: TGTGCCAGCAGTTCAATCCTAAATTCACCCCTCCACTTT
J: TRBJ1-6
V: TRBV12-3/TRBV12-4
D: NA

CDR3: CASSLAQGAAGELFF
DNA: TGTGCCAGCAGCTTGGCACAGGGGGCCGCCGGGGAGCTGTTTTTT
J: TRBJ2-2
V: TRBV5-5
D: TRBD1

CDR3: CASSLVLSGGSYGYTF
DNA: TGTGCCAGCAGTTTAGTATTGTCAGGGGGCTCCTATGGCTACACCTTC
J: TRBJ1-2
V: TRBV28
D: TRBD1

CDR3: CASSQAGTGSDGYTF
DNA: TGCGCCAGCAGCCAAGCCGGGACAGGGTCTGATGGCTACACCTTC
J: TRBJ1-2
V: TRBV4-1
D: TRBD1

CDR3: CASSLVEEGAGNEQYF
DNA: TGTGCCAGCAGCTTAGTAGAAGAGGGGGCTGGGAACGAGCAGTACTTC
J: TRBJ2-7
V: TRBV7-6
D: TRBD1

CDR3: CASSLEFAGAYEQYF
DNA: TGTGCCAGCAGCTTGGAGTTTGCGGGAGCCTACGAGCAGTACTTC
J: TRBJ2-7
V: TRBV5-6
D: TRBD2

CDR3: CASIRRGNSPLHF
DNA: TGTGCCAGCATCCGGAGGGGCAATTCACCCCTCCACTTT
J: TRBJ1-6
V: TRBV28
D: NA

CDR3: CASSIQGGQPQHF
DNA: TGTGCCAGTAGTATCCAGGGAGGTCAGCCCCAGCATTTT
J: TRBJ1-5
V: TRBV19
D: NA

CDR3: CASSSTGMGDNEQFF
DNA: TGTGCCAGCAGCTCGACAGGGATGGGGGACAATGAGCAGTTCTTC
J: TRBJ2-1
V: TRBV7-9
D: TRBD1

CDR3: CASSLRPESSYNSPLHF
DNA: TGTGCCAGCAGCTTACGCCCCGAGAGCTCCTATAATTCACCCCTCCACTTT
J: TRBJ1-6
V: TRBV9
D: NA

CDR3: CASSLTTGTDTQYF
DNA: TGTGCCAGCAGCTTGACGACAGGCACAGATACGCAGTATTTT
J: TRBJ2-3
V: TRBV7-2
D: NA